A single sample is the source of the 8 T cell receptor beta chains below, sequenced in a study of OX40 agonist ivuxolimab in advanced cancers. Assay: immunoSEQ multiplex PCR; the TCRdb copy retains only in-frame clones and omits some. The data show roughly 39,000 clones, approximately 91% seen once. The source material was CD4+ or CD8+ T cells sorted from blood, sampled in a trial of the OX40 agonist ivuxolimab. Receptors originate from an adult with an advanced solid tumor such as melanoma, head and neck, liver or kidney cancer.

The V call is TRBV10-3, the J call TRBJ1-1; 7 bases map to TRBD1. The CDR3 has 13 residues. CDR1 and CDR2 (germline): ENHRY, SYGVKD. V lost 7 bases and J lost 1; bases outside the gene matches: 3. The CDR3: CAIKGQRNTEAFF. The CDR3 region has the DNA TGTGCCATCAAGGGACAGAGGAACACTGAAGCTTTCTTT.

The chain employs TRBV7-9 and TRBJ1-4; no firm D call. Germline CDR1 reads SEHNR; CDR2 reads FQNEAQ (reference sequence). The CDR3 has 15 residues. The V end was cut by 4 bases, the J end by 0 bases, with 9 bases between. The CDR3 DNA sequence: TGTGCCAGCAGCTCGGACGGTGCAACTAATGAAAAACTGTTTTTT. Translated, it gives CASSSDGATNEKLFF. Filled out from reference TRBV7-9 and TRBJ1-4, the complete variable domain reads DTGVSQNPRHKITKRGQNVTFRCDPISEHNRLYWYRQTLGQGPEFLTYFQNEAQLEKSRLLSDRFSAERPKGSFSTLEIQRTEQGDSAMYLCASSSDGATNEKLFFGSGTQLSVL.

The genes are TRBV6-6 and TRBJ2-7; TRBD1 matches at 7 bases. V was clipped by 2 bases and J by 4 bases; unmatched bases: 8. This CDR3 contains 15 residues. Germline CDR1 is MNHNY and CDR2 is SVGAGI (reference sequence). DNA of the CDR3: TGTGCCAGCAGTTACGCGTCAGACAGGGTGTACGAGCAGTACTTC. Its protein product is CASSYASDRVYEQYF.

The genes are TRBV9 and TRBJ2-1; D might be TRBD2 (5 bases). V was clipped by 4 bases and J by 4 bases, with 12 bases between them. Per the germline V gene, CDR1 is SGDLS and CDR2 is YYNGEE. This CDR3 has 14 amino acids. CDR3 sequence (DNA): TGTGCCAGCAGCAAAGCGGAACTATACAATGAGCAGTTCTTC. Protein product: CASSKAELYNEQFF.

This clone was detected once. The CDR3 coding sequence is TGTGCCAGCAGTTTTGGGACAGGGGGGGCCACAGATACGCAGTATTTT. The encoded protein is CASSFGTGGATDTQYF. This chain joins TRBV28 and TRBJ2-3; 11 bases fit TRBD1. The CDR3 covers 16 residues. V shed 3 bases and J 2 bases; nucleotides not matched to a gene: 4. Germline CDR1 is MDHEN and CDR2 is SYDVKM. The full variable domain, its missing parts supplied by reference TRBV28 and TRBJ2-3, is DVKVTQSSRYLVKRTGEKVFLECVQDMDHENMFWYRQDPGLGLRLIYFSYDVKMKEKGDIPEGYSVSREKKERFSLILESASTNQTSMYLCASSFGTGGATDTQYFGPGTRLTVL.

This sequence joins TRBV30 and TRBJ2-7, with 7 bases identical to TRBD2. V lost 5 bases to trimming and J lost 6 bases; unmatched junction nucleotides: 10. CDR3 size: 13 residues. The germline gives CDR1 GTSNPN, CDR2 SVGIG (reference sequence). The CDR3 is CAWELASTTEQYF. The CDR3 DNA is TGTGCCTGGGAACTAGCGTCCACGACCGAGCAGTACTTC.

The chain couples TRBV19 to TRBJ1-1; D call uncertain. CDR1 LNHDA and CDR2 SQIVND come from the germline V gene (reference sequence). The CDR3 covers 13 residues. Trimming removed 6 bases from V and 6 bases from J, with 14 bases in between. The CDR3 protein is CASRNDLPAEAFF. The DNA for the CDR3 is TGTGCCAGTAGAAACGACCTACCCGCTGAAGCTTTCTTT.

The chain combines TRBV6-6 with TRBJ2-4, with D uncertain. CDR1 MNHNY and CDR2 SVGAGI come from the germline V gene (reference sequence). V lost 2 bases and J 0 bases, leaving 8 bases between the germline ends. CDR3 length: 15 residues. The CDR3 loop is CASSYGRGAKNIQYF. CDR3 bases: TGTGCCAGCAGTTACGGGCGAGGAGCCAAAAACATTCAGTACTTC.